The present TCR beta chain was sequenced within a study of sequential checkpoint blockade in melanoma. Looking at the study overall: First-line arms were nivolumab then ipilimumab, or the reverse, randomized 1:1.

The germline V gene has CDR1 MNHEY and CDR2 SVGAGI. This CDR3 is built from 15 residues. Unmatched junction bases numbered 5, after V lost 4 bases and J lost 5 bases. As for treatment: randomized to nivolumab then ipilimumab (arm A) or the reverse (arm B). TCRdb's table, derived via immunoSEQ multiplex PCR, lists solely in-frame clones and lacks some. This table has fewer than 35,000 clones, 70% to 80% appearing once. The chain carries TRBV6-5 and TRBJ2-3; 11 nucleotides match TRBD2. The sequence was collected from a human donor with melanoma. Sequencing used CD8+ T cells sorted from blood (inferred from file names), obtained from a patient given nivolumab and ipilimumab in sequence. The CDR3 DNA reads TGTGCCAGCAGTTTCTTAGCGGGAGGGGGAGATACGCAGTATTTT. Translated, it gives CASSFLAGGGDTQYF.